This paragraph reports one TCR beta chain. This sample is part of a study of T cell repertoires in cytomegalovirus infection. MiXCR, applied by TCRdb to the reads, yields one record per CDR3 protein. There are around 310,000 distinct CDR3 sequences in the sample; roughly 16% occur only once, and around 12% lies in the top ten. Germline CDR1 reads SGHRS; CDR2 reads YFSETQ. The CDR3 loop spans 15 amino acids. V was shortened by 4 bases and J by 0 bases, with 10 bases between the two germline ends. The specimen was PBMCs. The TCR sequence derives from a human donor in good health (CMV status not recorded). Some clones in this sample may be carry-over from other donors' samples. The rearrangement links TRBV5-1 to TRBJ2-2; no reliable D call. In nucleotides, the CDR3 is TGCGCCAGCAGCGCCGCGCCTACGAACACCGGGGAGCTGTTTTTT. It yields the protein CASSAAPTNTGELFF. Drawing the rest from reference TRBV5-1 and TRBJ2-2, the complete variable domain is KAGVTQTPRYLIKTRGQQVTLSCSPISGHRSVSWYQQTPGQGLQFLFEYFSETQRNKGNFPGRFSGRQFSNSRSEMNVSTLELGDSALYLCASSAAPTNTGELFFGEGSRLTVL.